This TCR beta chain came from a study of blood T cell repertoires in COVID-19. The overall study: COVID-19 samples collected from the United States, Italy and Spain covered acute and convalescent phases. Sources were T cells, B-cell-depleted T cells, or PBMCs; the material itself was cDNA or gDNA.

This CDR3 has 14 residues. Germline V gene sequence: CDR1 MNHEY, CDR2 SVGAGI. Between the trimmed V and J ends, which lost 5 bases and 3 bases, there was a span of 13 bases. Authors' data handling: Amplified reference gene primers provided the basis for estimating nucleated cell counts. The assay was immunoSEQ multiplex PCR, and TCRdb's table has in-frame clones only and misses some. V, J and clone size derive from that table, while D and trimming were established from the DNA sequence. This sample has some 120,000 clones, with around four fifths found just once. This TCR came from a man aged 60 to 69 with acute or convalescent COVID-19. The rearrangement joins TRBV6-5 to TRBJ1-2, with D unresolved. Sequenced: peripheral blood. CDR3 sequence reads: CASSHGPGDYGYTF. The CDR3 nucleotides are TGTGCCAGCAGTCATGGGCCTGGTGACTATGGCTACACCTTC.